This T cell receptor beta chain stems from a study of vaccination and CD4 T cells after COVID-19. Study summary: Participants got two doses of BNT162b2 or mRNA-1273 vaccine. In culture, cells were exposed to overlapping spike peptides from SARS-CoV-2, HCoV-NL63, HCoV-OC43 and HCoV-229E.

Documented treatment: approximately 9-day PBMC culture with coronavirus spike peptide pools or control peptides (ViraFEST assay). Antigen-specific T cells were expanded with peptide pools by ViraFEST, and TCRs were then sequenced. Oncomine TCR Beta short-read sequencing was applied to DNA from cultured CD4+ T cells. TCRdb used MiXCR to reprocess the PCR reads, holding one entry per CDR3 protein. The sample gives around 10,000 distinct CDR3 sequences, over 60% of which show up once; 7.5% to 8% is in the top ten. In this sample, this clonotype turned up a few times. The antigen remains undetermined. Whole-study findings and limits: The median count of SARS-CoV-2-reactive clonotypes rose from approximately 21 to 40, not significantly.

This sequence was found in a human donor who had recovered from COVID-19. Sample: CD4+ T cells from blood, cultured in vitro.

The CDR3 spells CSADPRQGGETQYF. CDR3 nucleotide sequence: TGCAGTGCCGATCCCCGACAGGGCGGAGAGACCCAGTACTTC. The V gene is TRBV20-1, the J gene TRBJ2-5; 7 nucleotides align to TRBD1. The CDR3 loop spans 14 amino acids. The V gene end was trimmed by 6 bases and the J gene end by 4 bases; junction bases not matched to a gene: 11. CDR1 and CDR2 from the germline V gene are DFQATT and SNEGSKA (reference sequence).